Each of the 29 T cell receptor beta chains below was sequenced from the same sample in a study of post-analysis software for immune sequencing data. These receptors have no known antigen. Incorporated into the TCR beta cDNA libraries were unique molecular identifiers, which served to reduce PCR and sequencing biases. TCRdb processed the PCR reads anew with MiXCR; each CDR3 protein has one entry. The data contain fewer than 850,000 distinct CDR3 sequences, about 27% of them singletons. Overall study findings and caveats: There were four or five TRBV segments more frequent in patients than controls, and TRBV5-6, TRBV5-1 and TRBV20-1 were among them.

The sequencing input was blood. The receptors were sampled from a girl aged 5 to 17 with multiple sclerosis.

This clonotype was picked up many times. CDR3 coding DNA: TGCAGTGCTACCCTACTTCGAGGGGGAAGACGCACAGATACGCAGTATTTT. The encoded protein is CSATLLRGGRRTDTQYF. The V and J genes are TRBV20-1 and TRBJ2-3; tentative D call: TRBD1 (6 bases). V lost 4 bases and J lost 1, with 21 bases in between. In germline, CDR1 is DFQATT, CDR2 SNEGSKA (reference sequence). CDR3 length equals 17 residues.

A few counts support this clonotype. Here the CDR3 DNA reads TGTGCCAGCAGTTTACCGGTGGCGGGAATTAACCAACTTGGTAATGAGCAGTTCTTC. This sequence encodes CASSLPVAGINQLGNEQFF. The chain has TRBV28 and TRBJ2-1; D possibly corresponds to TRBD2 (6 bases). The CDR3 extends over 19 amino acids. V lost 2 bases and J 7 bases, leaving 27 bases between the germline ends. Germline assignment: CDR1 MDHEN and CDR2 SYDVKM.

A few counts support this clonotype. J is TRBJ2-5 and V is TRBV10-3; a possible D gene is TRBD2 (5 bases). The length of the CDR3 is 13 residues. Germline CDR1 and CDR2: ENHRY and SYGVKD. The V gene lost 8 bases and the J gene lost 5 bases, with 15 bases spanning the gap. CDR3 residues: CAIAMAERETQYF. CDR3 DNA sequence: TGTGCCATCGCGATGGCAGAGCGGGAGACCCAGTACTTC.

The chain combines TRBV5-1 with TRBJ2-5, with TRBD2 identical over 11 bases. J gave up 4 bases and V 1 base, and 9 bases lay outside the gene matches. Germline CDR1 reads SGHRS; CDR2 reads YFSETQ. The CDR3 is made up of 17 amino acids. CDR3 nucleotide sequence: TGCGCCAGCAGCTTGTTACTAGCGGGAGATGGGCCAGAGACCCAGTACTTC. This codes for CASSLLLAGDGPETQYF.

This chain joins TRBV5-1 and TRBJ2-2; 9 nucleotides line up with TRBD1. V gave up 4 bases and J gave up 4 bases; unmatched junction bases: 5. The germline CDR1 and CDR2 sequences are SGHRS and YFSETQ. The CDR3 loop spans 15 amino acids. CDR3 region: CASSHTGGATGELFF. In nucleotides, the CDR3 is TGCGCCAGCAGCCATACAGGGGGCGCCACCGGGGAGCTGTTTTTT. Together with reference TRBV5-1 and TRBJ2-2, the CDR3 gives the full variable domain: KAGVTQTPRYLIKTRGQQVTLSCSPISGHRSVSWYQQTPGQGLQFLFEYFSETQRNKGNFPGRFSGRQFSNSRSEMNVSTLELGDSALYLCASSHTGGATGELFFGEGSRLTVL.

The chain combines TRBV6-6 with TRBJ2-4, with 10 bases fitting TRBD2. This CDR3 is 13 amino acids long. CDR1 is MNHNY and CDR2 is SVGAGI in the germline V gene (reference sequence). Trimming at V came to 0 bases and at J to 13 bases, leaving 3 bases not matched to a gene. In nucleotides, the CDR3 is TGTGCCAGCAGTTACTCAACTAGCGGGGTGCAGTACTTC. Protein: CASSYSTSGVQYF.

This clonotype showed up just a few times. V is TRBV20-1 and J is TRBJ1-6; 10 positions match TRBD1. V was pared by 0 bases and J by 4 bases, with 3 bases of the junction left unmatched. The germline V gene has CDR1 DFQATT and CDR2 SNEGSKA (reference sequence). The CDR3 loop spans 16 amino acids. As DNA, the CDR3 is TGCAGTGCTAGAGAGGGGGGACAGGGGTATAATTCACCCCTCCACTTT. It is translated as CSAREGGQGYNSPLHF.

This clonotype was detected only a few times. The J gene is TRBJ2-3, the V gene TRBV11-1; D might be TRBD1 (5 bases). Per germline, CDR1 SGHAT and CDR2 FQDESV (reference sequence). V was clipped by 5 bases and J by 6 bases, with 12 bases between them. The CDR3 consists of 13 residues. In DNA, the CDR3 is TGTGCCAGCAGCCCCCCAGGGTCGGATACGCAGTATTTT. This gives the protein CASSPPGSDTQYF.

This clonotype was recorded a few times. This chain connects TRBV18 to TRBJ2-1; D is unresolved. There are 13 residues in the CDR3. Germline V gene sequence: CDR1 KGHSH, CDR2 LQKENI. V dropped 2 bases and J dropped 9 bases, with 11 bases sitting between them. Written as DNA, the CDR3 is TGTGCCAGCTCACCATCCAGGTATAGTGAGCAGTTCTTC. Translation: CASSPSRYSEQFF.

The chain is built from TRBV12-3 or TRBV12-4 and TRBJ1-6; D is possibly TRBD1 (6 bases). The ends were cut back, 9 bases at V and 12 bases at J, with 18 bases in the middle. The CDR3 length is 13 residues. The CDR3 protein is CASSLGQGGPLHF. The CDR3 DNA follows: TGTGCCAGTTCCCTGGGACAAGGAGGACCCCTCCACTTT.

Concerning this clonotype itself: Germline is not matched at one junction end, which may reflect a read error. The chain carries TRBV10-3 and TRBJ1-2; tentative D call: TRBD1 (6 bases). This CDR3 contains 14 residues. Germline-derived CDR1 and CDR2 are ENHRY and SYGVKD. CDR3 residues: CAIRESARGFGYTF. CDR3 DNA sequence: TGTGCCATCAGGGAGTCTGCCAGGGGATTTGGCTACACCTTC.

This clonotype was recorded a few times. The chain uses TRBV27 and TRBJ2-7; D gene ambiguous. V was trimmed by 6 bases and J by 3 bases, leaving 6 bases between them. CDR3 length: 11 amino acids. Per germline, CDR1 MNHEY and CDR2 SMNVEV (reference sequence). CDR3 loop: CASSNNYEQYF. DNA of the CDR3: TGTGCCAGCAGCAATAACTACGAGCAGTACTTC.

This sequence joins TRBV19 and TRBJ1-2, with D tentatively TRBD1 (5 bases). Germline V gene sequence: CDR1 LNHDA, CDR2 SQIVND (reference sequence). Trimming left V 9 bases short and J 7 bases short, with 24 bases between. This CDR3 spans 15 amino acids. The CDR3 sequence is CASGGRTWVAAGYTF. The CDR3 nucleotides are TGTGCCAGCGGGGGACGAACGTGGGTTGCGGCTGGCTACACCTTC.

This clonotype has just a few counts. The chain uses TRBV20-1 and TRBJ1-2; perhaps TRBD1 as D (6 bases). V lost 0 bases to trimming and J lost 4 bases, with 9 bases between them. In germline, CDR1 is DFQATT, CDR2 SNEGSKA (reference sequence). This CDR3 region has 13 residues. The CDR3: CSAREGQSYGYTF. DNA of the CDR3: TGCAGTGCTAGAGAGGGACAAAGCTATGGCTACACCTTC.

J is TRBJ2-2 and V is TRBV9; possibly TRBD1 or TRBD2 for D (5 bases each). The length of the CDR3 is 16 residues. Germline CDR1 is SGDLS and CDR2 is YYNGEE. The ends were cut back, 4 bases at V and 2 bases at J, with 15 bases in the middle. The CDR3 DNA reads TGTGCCAGCAGCCTATCGGGGCAGATTAACACCGGGGAGCTGTTTTTT. Protein product: CASSLSGQINTGELFF. Full variable domain (rest looked up from reference TRBV9 and TRBJ2-2): DSGVTQTPKHLITATGQRVTLRCSPRSGDLSVYWYQQSLDQGLQFLIQYYNGEERAKGNILERFSAQQFPDLHSELNLSSLELGDSALYFCASSLSGQINTGELFFGEGSRLTVL.

This clonotype was seen many times. The CDR3 sequence is CSAREQETQYF. The CDR3 region has the DNA TGCAGCGCTCGGGAGCAAGAGACCCAGTACTTC. The chain links TRBV29-1 to TRBJ2-5, with a possible D match to TRBD2 (6 bases). Germline V CDR1 and CDR2: SQVTM, ANQGSEA. V dropped 7 bases and J dropped 2 bases, with 8 bases sitting between them. The CDR3 extends over 11 amino acids.

Points on this clonotype: One junction end does not reproduce the germline sequence, and a read error may be involved. This sequence joins TRBV9 and TRBJ2-3, with no clear D. The CDR3 is 15 amino acids. Germline CDR1 and CDR2: SGDLS and YYNGEE. This chain's CDR3 is CASRVVSGSTDTQYF. The CDR3 DNA is TGTGCCAGCAGAGTAGTTTCTGGCAGCACAGATACGCAGTATTTT.

The V and J genes are TRBV4-3 and TRBJ2-3, with 7 bases identical to TRBD1. The trim removed 0 bases at V and 0 bases at J, leaving 3 bases unmatched. The CDR3 is 16 amino acids. Germline CDR1 reads LGHNA; CDR2 reads YSLEER. CDR3 in DNA: TGCGCCAGCAGCCAAGAGGGGACAGACAGCACAGATACGCAGTATTTT. Translation: CASSQEGTDSTDTQYF.

The chain joins TRBV5-1 to TRBJ2-5, with D unclear. The CDR3 contains 13 residues. V was clipped by 5 bases and J by 2 bases, with 10 bases between them. Germline-derived CDR1 and CDR2 are SGHRS and YFSETQ. The CDR3 nucleotides are TGCGCCAGCAGTAGAGTGGTTCAAGAGACCCAGTACTTC. It is translated as CASSRVVQETQYF.

The V gene is TRBV6-5, the J gene TRBJ1-6; D is uncertain. The CDR3 is made up of 16 amino acids. CDR1 is MNHEY and CDR2 is SVGAGI in the germline V gene. V was cut by 3 bases and J by 5 bases, with 14 bases left in between. Written as DNA, the CDR3 is TGTGCCAGCAGTTATAAGATAGAGTGGGATAATTCACCCCTCCACTTT. Encoded protein: CASSYKIEWDNSPLHF.

CDR3 in amino acids: CASSGAYNEQFF. CDR3 nucleotide sequence: TGTGCCAGTAGTGGCGCTTACAATGAGCAGTTCTTC. The chain combines TRBV19 with TRBJ2-1; D not certain. The CDR3 totals 12 residues. Germline assignment: CDR1 LNHDA and CDR2 SQIVND (reference sequence). Trimming pared 5 bases from V and 4 bases from J, leaving 6 bases between.

The chain has TRBV20-1 and TRBJ1-5, with D tentatively TRBD1 (5 bases). V lost 6 bases, J lost 6 bases, and 12 bases lay in between. Germline lookup yields CDR1 DFQATT and CDR2 SNEGSKA (reference sequence). This CDR3 contains 12 residues. The CDR3 DNA follows: TGCAGTGCCGGCGGGAGGGGTCAGCCCCAGCATTTT. It specifies CSAGGRGQPQHF.

V gene TRBV6-1 combines with J gene TRBJ2-1; D not certain. The V gene lost 5 bases and the J gene lost 0 bases, with 14 bases spanning the gap. Germline values: CDR1 MNHNS, CDR2 SASEGT. The CDR3 has 16 amino acids. Written as DNA, the CDR3 is TGTGCCAGCAGTAGGGCAAAAAAAACCTCCTACAATGAGCAGTTCTTC. It is translated as CASSRAKKTSYNEQFF.

This chain uses TRBV20-1 with TRBJ2-5; 10 bases align to TRBD2. The J call may be in error: the DNA end matches TRBJ2-7 better. The CDR3 has 16 amino acids. Germline assignment: CDR1 DFQATT and CDR2 SNEGSKA (reference sequence). The chain's CDR3 is CSADRRGLALPYEQYF. CDR3 nucleotide sequence: TGCAGTGCCGACCGGAGGGGACTAGCGCTTCCCTACGAGCAGTACTTC.

This clonotype has more than one count but fewer than ten. The V call is TRBV20-1, the J call TRBJ1-5; maybe TRBD1 (5 bases). The CDR3 spans 15 residues. The germline V and J ends were trimmed by 1 base and 1 base, with 11 bases remaining between them. CDR1 and CDR2 from the germline V gene are DFQATT and SNEGSKA (reference sequence). Here the CDR3 reads CSARGGTSSNQPQHF. The DNA of the CDR3 is TGCAGTGCTAGAGGGGGGACTTCGAGCAATCAGCCCCAGCATTTT.

This clonotype was detected a few times. The CDR3 reads CASSSHGLAPYNEQFF. DNA for the CDR3: TGTGCCAGCAGCTCCCATGGACTAGCCCCGTACAATGAGCAGTTCTTC. The chain uses TRBV7-6 and TRBJ2-1, with TRBD2 matching over 8 bases. The length of the CDR3 is 16 residues. With V trimmed by 4 bases and J by 4 bases, 9 bases remained unmatched. Germline lookup yields CDR1 SGHVS and CDR2 FNYEAQ. The complete variable domain, with remaining parts taken from reference TRBV7-6 and TRBJ2-1, reads GAGVSQSPRYKVTKRGQDVALRCDPISGHVSLYWYRQALGQGPEFLTYFNYEAQQDKSGLPNDRFSAERPEGSISTLTIQRTEQRDSAMYRCASSSHGLAPYNEQFFGPGTRLTVL.

The gene calls are TRBV12-3 or TRBV12-4 and TRBJ2-1, with 7 bases fitting TRBD2. V was clipped by 1 base and J by 6 bases; unmatched bases: 9. The CDR3 length is 16 residues. Here the CDR3 reads CASSLVRDYGANEQFF. DNA of the CDR3: TGTGCCAGCAGTTTAGTTCGGGACTACGGAGCCAATGAGCAGTTCTTC.

This clonotype has a count of ten or more. The genes are TRBV25-1 and TRBJ2-3; D is tentatively TRBD1 or TRBD2 (5 bases each). The V end was cut by 6 bases, the J end by 2 bases, with 12 bases between. The CDR3 loop spans 14 amino acids. CDR1 is MGHDK, CDR2 SYGVNS, per germline. The CDR3 loop reads CASSLGTTTDTQYF. The CDR3 coding sequence is TGTGCCAGCAGCCTCGGGACGACCACAGATACGCAGTATTTT.

The chain combines TRBV27 with TRBJ2-1; D is possibly TRBD2 (6 bases). The CDR3 has 15 amino acids. CDR1 and CDR2 from the germline V gene are MNHEY and SMNVEV (reference sequence). V was clipped by 4 bases and J by 5 bases, with 15 bases between them. In DNA, the CDR3 is TGTGCCAGCAGTTCCCAGCGGGTTCCAAACAATGAGCAGTTCTTC. Protein sequence: CASSSQRVPNNEQFF.